Ten or more counts support the clone carrying this T cell receptor (beta chain). As yet, its antigen is unknown. The data stem from a study of Graves' ophthalmopathy and Graves' hyperthyroidism. RNA served as the template for amplifying TCR beta CDR3 regions. First-round RT-PCR used HTBI primers; second-round multiplex PCR followed. TCRdb re-derived calls from the multiplex PCR reads in MiXCR, one entry per CDR3 protein. The profile shows about 390,000 distinct CDR3 sequences, roughly 15% of them singletons. V was cut by 5 bases and J by 8 bases, with 21 bases left in between. This CDR3 is 15 amino acids long. Overall study findings and caveats: At just under 71% sensitivity and 72% to 75% specificity, the model predicted progression of the ophthalmopathy. Most expanded clonotypes from thyroid (those above 0.001 frequency) were also found in blood.

A follow-up of 18 months without ophthalmopathy meant that hyperthyroidism was stable. Diagnosis used clinical symptoms, serum thyroxine, TRAb, thyroid ultrasound and orbital computed tomography. The chain uses TRBV12-3 or TRBV12-4 and TRBJ1-2; D might be TRBD1 (6 bases). The sample consisted of peripheral blood. The sequence derives from a woman under 30 with stable Graves' hyperthyroidism. In DNA, the CDR3 is TGTGCCAGCAGTGAGACCGGGGGCAGGACTTACGGCTACACCTTC. Translating it yields CASSETGGRTYGYTF.